The T cell receptor (beta chain) under discussion was sequenced for a study of T cell changes during pregnancy in multiple sclerosis. Sequencing used immunoSEQ multiplex PCR; TCRdb keeps in-frame clones, though not all of them. The table includes about 67,000 clones, approximately 91% detected once. Looked up from germline, CDR1 is SGHVS and CDR2 is FNYEAQ. The V and J ends lost 1 base and 4 bases, in that order; junction bases with no gene match: 3. CDR3 length: 17 amino acids. Sequences were derived from peripheral blood, sampled in the second trimester of pregnancy. The genes are TRBV7-6 and TRBJ2-1; 14 nucleotides match TRBD2. The TCR originated in a female donor with multiple sclerosis, enrolled in a pregnancy study. The DNA of the CDR3 is TGTGCCAGCAGCTTAGGCCGACTAGCGGGGGGGTACAATGAGCAGTTCTTC. Translating it yields CASSLGRLAGGYNEQFF.